The clone carrying this T cell receptor (beta chain) has only a few counts. Its cognate antigen is unknown. The data originate from a study of response to subunit inactivated influenza vaccine. This CDR3 is 12 amino acids long. Germline V gene lookup returns CDR1 GTSNPN and CDR2 SVGIG (reference sequence). V lost 0 bases and J lost 1, with 4 bases in between. General study results and limits: Researchers suggested that each seasonal influenza vaccination recruits few new T cells.

TCRdb reprocessed the RT-PCR reads via MiXCR and lists one record per CDR3 protein. The sample holds about 500,000 distinct CDR3 sequences, more than 15% seen once. The receptor was derived from a man aged 50 to 75 who received an inactivated influenza vaccine. The gene calls are TRBV30 and TRBJ2-7; D remains ambiguous. The sample here was CD4+ T cells sorted from PBMCs, taken roughly 24 months after vaccination. The CDR3: CAWSVGSYEQYF. In DNA, the CDR3 is TGTGCCTGGAGTGTCGGATCCTACGAGCAGTACTTC.